Listed here are 27 T cell receptor beta chains from one sample, sequenced in a study of blood T cell repertoires in COVID-19. Some clones are missing from TCRdb's copy, which holds only in-frame ones; the method was immunoSEQ multiplex PCR. Among roughly 140,000 clones listed, around 90% were seen once. What was sequenced was peripheral blood. The receptor set was obtained from a woman between 45 and 60 years old with acute or convalescent COVID-19.

The chain uses TRBV2 and TRBJ1-3; 7 nucleotides line up with TRBD1. CDR1 and CDR2 from the germline V gene are SNHLY and FYNNEI. J gave up 4 bases and V 4 bases, and 4 bases lay outside the gene matches. The CDR3 is made up of 14 amino acids. In DNA form, the CDR3 reads TGTGCCAGCAGTGCGGACAGGTCCGGAAACACCATATATTTT. Translating it yields CASSADRSGNTIYF.

J is TRBJ1-6 and V is TRBV28; D not resolved. The CDR3 contains 12 residues. The germline V gene has CDR1 MDHEN and CDR2 SYDVKM. The ends were cut back, 6 bases at V and 8 bases at J, with 8 bases in the middle. The CDR3 sequence: CASSQNHSPLHF. The CDR3 DNA is TGTGCCAGCAGCCAAAATCATTCACCCCTCCACTTT.

The V and J genes are TRBV6-5 and TRBJ1-1; D remains ambiguous. Germline V gene sequence: CDR1 MNHEY, CDR2 SVGAGI. CDR3 size: 15 residues. The V and J ends lost 7 bases and 0 bases respectively, with 15 bases between them. The CDR3 DNA reads as TGTGCCAGCACTTTATACGGTTTCATGAACACTGAAGCTTTCTTT. Translating gives CASTLYGFMNTEAFF.

V usage is TRBV19 and J usage is TRBJ1-1, with a tentative D call TRBD1 (5 bases). Germline assignment: CDR1 LNHDA and CDR2 SQIVND (reference sequence). This CDR3 has 14 amino acids. V gave up 3 bases and J gave up 5 bases, with 13 bases separating them. CDR3 sequence: CASSIGFKGTEAFF. The CDR3 DNA follows: TGTGCCAGTAGTATCGGGTTTAAGGGGACTGAAGCTTTCTTT.

The rearrangement uses TRBV5-1 and TRBJ1-4, with D unclear. The CDR3 runs to 13 residues. Looked up from germline, CDR1 is SGHRS and CDR2 is YFSETQ. Trimming took 4 bases from V and 7 from J, leaving 11 bases between them. CDR3 sequence reads: CASSPMTPEKLFF. In nucleotides, the CDR3 is TGCGCCAGCAGCCCAATGACTCCTGAAAAACTGTTTTTT.

This chain links TRBV6-4 with TRBJ2-1; 8 bases are a match to TRBD2. Germline trimming cut 4 bases from V and 8 bases from J; bases unmatched to any gene: 7. Germline values: CDR1 MRHNA, CDR2 SNTAGT. The CDR3 has 14 residues. CDR3 bases: TGTGCCAGCAGTGGTGACGGGGGGGCAGATGAGCAGTTCTTC. Translation: CASSGDGGADEQFF.

This clone was observed a single time. The rearrangement uses TRBV14 and TRBJ1-3; D not certain. Germline CDR1 SGHDN, CDR2 FVKESK. V was pared by 5 bases and J by 0 bases, with 11 bases between. The CDR3 has 15 residues. The CDR3 region has the DNA TGTGCCAGCAGCACAAGAGGGAGCTCTGGAAACACCATATATTTT. This sequence encodes CASSTRGSSGNTIYF. The entire variable domain, with the rest obtained from reference TRBV14 and TRBJ1-3, is as follows: EAGVTQFPSHSVIEKGQTVTLRCDPISGHDNLYWYRRVMGKEIKFLLHFVKESKQDESGMPNNRFLAERTGGTYSTLKVQPAELEDSGVYFCASSTRGSSGNTIYFGEGSWLTVV.

This clone was recorded once. V gene TRBV27 combines with J gene TRBJ1-5, with a weak D call TRBD1 (5 bases). Germline loops: CDR1 MNHEY, CDR2 SMNVEV (reference sequence). This CDR3 comprises 13 residues. The germline V and J ends were trimmed by 3 bases and 7 bases, with 10 bases remaining between them. CDR3 coding DNA: TGTGCCAGCAGTTTTTGGGAGGGGCAGCCCCAGCATTTT. Translated, it gives CASSFWEGQPQHF.

This clone was detected only once. The J gene is TRBJ2-1, the V gene TRBV11-2; a possible D gene is TRBD1 (5 bases). Trimming took 5 bases from V and 0 from J, leaving 14 bases between them. The germline CDR1 and CDR2 sequences are SGHAT and FQNNGV. This CDR3 comprises 16 residues. The CDR3 bases are TGTGCCAGCAGCCATTACAGGTCCAGCTCCTACAATGAGCAGTTCTTC. Translated, it gives CASSHYRSSSYNEQFF.

The chain carries TRBV7-9 and TRBJ1-5; maybe TRBD1 (6 bases). V was trimmed by 5 bases and J by 7 bases, leaving 15 bases between them. Germline CDR1 SEHNR, CDR2 FQNEAQ (reference sequence). There are 14 residues in the CDR3. Written as DNA, the CDR3 is TGTGCCAGCAGCCCTGTGGGGGCCAGGCAGCCCCAGCATTTT. Residues: CASSPVGARQPQHF.

This clone occurred a few times. CDR3 in DNA: TGTGCCAGCAGTTCCGGGACAGGGGTTGGGGGGGAGCTGTTTTTT. Amino acid sequence: CASSSGTGVGGELFF. This chain joins TRBV27 and TRBJ2-2; 10 positions match TRBD1. J gave up 8 bases and V 4 bases, and 7 bases lay outside the gene matches. The CDR3 runs 15 residues. Germline assignment: CDR1 MNHEY and CDR2 SMNVEV (reference sequence).

The genes are TRBV4-2 and TRBJ1-1; 7 nucleotides agree with TRBD1. Germline V gene data show CDR1 as LGHNA and CDR2 as YNFKEQ. The CDR3 totals 15 residues. V lost 2 bases, J lost 1 base, and 4 bases stayed unmatched. CDR3 sequence (DNA): TGTGCCAGCAGCCAATCCAGGGGGGCGAACACTGAAGCTTTCTTT. Translation gives CASSQSRGANTEAFF.

The gene calls are TRBV6-5 and TRBJ1-5; 9 positions agree with TRBD1. Germline loops: CDR1 MNHEY, CDR2 SVGAGI. This CDR3 has 13 amino acids. V shed 6 bases and J 8 bases; nucleotides not matched to a gene: 5. The CDR3: CASRGTGIEPQHF. CDR3 DNA: TGTGCCAGCAGGGGGACAGGGATCGAGCCCCAGCATTTT.

The chain is built from TRBV6-5 and TRBJ2-7; D is ambiguous. CDR3 length: 14 residues. Germline lookup yields CDR1 MNHEY and CDR2 SVGAGI. The V end was cut by 6 bases, the J end by 5 bases, with 17 bases between. DNA of the CDR3: TGTGCCAGCAGACATGGCAACCCTCAGGACGAGCAGTACTTC. It yields the protein CASRHGNPQDEQYF.

In DNA, the CDR3 is TGTGCCAGCAGCTTCTCGACATTCGGGGCTGAAGCTTTCTTT. It yields the protein CASSFSTFGAEAFF. The genes are TRBV7-9 and TRBJ1-1, with unresolved D. Germline CDR1 and CDR2: SEHNR and FQNEAQ (reference sequence). The V end lost 3 bases, the J end lost 6 bases, and 14 bases lay between the germline ends. CDR3 length: 14 residues. Variable domain in full (rest from reference TRBV7-9 and TRBJ1-1): DTGVSQNPRHKITKRGQNVTFRCDPISEHNRLYWYRQTLGQGPEFLTYFQNEAQLEKSRLLSDRFSAERPKGSFSTLEIQRTEQGDSAMYLCASSFSTFGAEAFFGQGTRLTVV.

V usage is TRBV7-9 and J usage is TRBJ2-1; 10 bases are shared with TRBD2. V lost 3 bases and J lost 8; bases outside the gene matches: 7. Germline lookup yields CDR1 SEHNR and CDR2 FQNEAQ (reference sequence). The CDR3 is made up of 15 amino acids. The CDR3 protein is CASSLGLAGVYEQFF. The CDR3 DNA is TGTGCCAGCAGCTTGGGGCTAGCGGGAGTTTATGAGCAGTTCTTC. Supplemented by reference TRBV7-9 and TRBJ2-1, the full variable domain reads DTGVSQNPRHKITKRGQNVTFRCDPISEHNRLYWYRQTLGQGPEFLTYFQNEAQLEKSRLLSDRFSAERPKGSFSTLEIQRTEQGDSAMYLCASSLGLAGVYEQFFGPGTRLTVL.

The V call is TRBV6-1, the J call TRBJ1-5; D ambiguous. CDR1 and CDR2 (germline): MNHNS, SASEGT. Trimming shortened V by 2 bases and J by 3 bases, and 8 bases separated the two germline ends. This CDR3 has 14 residues. The DNA for the CDR3 is TGTGCCAGCAGTGAAATGACTTACAATCAGCCCCAGCATTTT. It yields the protein CASSEMTYNQPQHF.

V and J are TRBV19 and TRBJ2-1; 11 bases are shared with TRBD2. The V gene end was trimmed by 3 bases and the J gene end by 7 bases; junction bases not matched to a gene: 8. This CDR3 region has 16 residues. Germline lookup yields CDR1 LNHDA and CDR2 SQIVND (reference sequence). The CDR3 loop is CASSIGSGGAINEQFF. In nucleotides, the CDR3 is TGTGCCAGTAGTATCGGTAGCGGGGGGGCGATAAATGAGCAGTTCTTC.

The V gene is TRBV28, the J gene TRBJ1-4; a possible D gene is TRBD1 (6 bases). The CDR3 contains 14 residues. V was cut by 6 bases and J by 8 bases, with 16 bases left in between. Germline lookup yields CDR1 MDHEN and CDR2 SYDVKM. The CDR3, as DNA: TGTGCCAGCAGGGGGGCAGGGTGGGTGGAAAAACTGTTTTTT. Its translation: CASRGAGWVEKLFF.

The chain has TRBV4-2 and TRBJ2-5; D is undetermined. The V end lost 1 base, the J end lost 2 bases, and 8 bases lay between the germline ends. Germline assignment: CDR1 LGHNA and CDR2 YNFKEQ. CDR3 size: 14 residues. CDR3 amino acids: CASSQGFGQETQYF. In nucleotides, the CDR3 is TGTGCCAGCAGCCAAGGATTCGGTCAAGAGACCCAGTACTTC.

This clone was counted a single time. V is TRBV6-6 and J is TRBJ2-7; D is unclear. Germline lookup yields CDR1 MNHNY and CDR2 SVGAGI (reference sequence). CDR3 size: 15 residues. The V and J ends lost 2 bases and 2 bases respectively, with 13 bases between them. In DNA, the CDR3 is TGTGCCAGCAGTTACCCTCCCCCGGGTGCCTACGAGCAGTACTTC. Its protein is CASSYPPPGAYEQYF.

This chain joins TRBV6-5 and TRBJ2-7; TRBD2 agrees at 7 bases. Germline CDR1 is MNHEY and CDR2 is SVGAGI. This CDR3 is 15 amino acids long. V lost 0 bases and J lost 3; bases outside the gene matches: 5. In DNA, the CDR3 is TGTGCCAGCAGTTACTCGGGGGGGAGGGGCTACGAGCAGTACTTC. This codes for CASSYSGGRGYEQYF.

This clone was counted once. The chain carries TRBV3-1 (or the pseudogene TRBV3-2) and TRBJ1-1; 7 bases agree with TRBD1. Per the germline V gene, CDR1 is LGHDT and CDR2 is YNNKEL (reference sequence). This CDR3 spans 14 amino acids. V dropped 5 bases and J dropped 1; count of bases not matched to a gene: 4. This CDR3 reads CASSYTGANTEAFF. The DNA for the CDR3 is TGTGCCAGCAGCTATACAGGGGCGAACACTGAAGCTTTCTTT.

CDR3 in DNA: TGTGCCAGCACCATCGGACTTAACAATGAGCAGTTCTTC. Amino acids: CASTIGLNNEQFF. The genes are TRBV2 and TRBJ2-1; D might be TRBD2 (5 bases). V was pared by 7 bases and J by 5 bases, with 12 bases between. CDR3 size: 13 residues. Germline V CDR1 and CDR2: SNHLY, FYNNEI.

This clone was seen once. The chain uses TRBV5-4 and TRBJ1-2; D remains ambiguous. V lost 2 bases and J lost 13, with 12 bases in between. This CDR3 is 11 amino acids long. CDR1 SGHNT and CDR2 YYREEE come from the germline V gene (reference sequence). CDR3 sequence: CASSFLDEGTF. CDR3 DNA sequence: TGTGCCAGCAGCTTTTTGGATGAGGGCACCTTC.

The table lists this clone with a few counts. The chain joins TRBV5-1 to TRBJ2-3; the match to TRBD2 covers 9 bases. Germline V gene sequence: CDR1 SGHRS, CDR2 YFSETQ. The CDR3 totals 15 residues. J lost 5 bases, V lost 4 bases, and 8 bases had no gene match. This CDR3 is CASSPGTSMGDTQYF. The CDR3 bases are TGCGCCAGCAGCCCCGGGACTAGCATGGGAGATACGCAGTATTTT.

The J gene is TRBJ2-1, the V gene TRBV3-1 (or the pseudogene TRBV3-2); TRBD2 matches at 14 bases. Trimming at V came to 1 base and at J to 0 bases, leaving 5 bases not matched to a gene. The CDR3 runs to 19 residues. CDR1 LGHDT and CDR2 YNNKEL come from the germline V gene (reference sequence). In nucleotides, the CDR3 is TGTGCCAGCAGCCAAGCGGGACTAGCGGGGGCTACCTCCTACAATGAGCAGTTCTTC. It encodes CASSQAGLAGATSYNEQFF.